Following are 28 T cell receptor beta chains from one sample sequenced in a study of post-analysis software for immune sequencing data. Study-level findings and limits: Four to six TRBV segments were more frequent in patients than controls; TRBV5-6, TRBV5-1 and TRBV20-1 belonged to this group.

cDNA libraries of TCR beta carried unique molecular identifiers. TCRdb re-called the PCR reads through MiXCR, storing one row per CDR3 protein. The sample contains roughly 400,000 distinct CDR3 sequences, approximately 37% of which appear only once. Their recognized antigens are unknown. Sequences were obtained from blood. Source of these receptors: a girl aged 2-10 years with multiple sclerosis.

This chain links TRBV4-3 with TRBJ2-1; the match to TRBD2 covers 9 bases. Germline trimming cut 1 base from V and 6 bases from J; bases unmatched to any gene: 4. Per germline, CDR1 LGHNA and CDR2 YSLEER. This CDR3 contains 15 residues. CDR3 nucleotides: TGCGCCAGCAGCCAAGGTAGCGGGAGATTCAATGAGCAGTTCTTC. This encodes CASSQGSGRFNEQFF.

This clonotype was counted ten times or more. This chain links TRBV6-6 with TRBJ2-7; D is unclear. V lost 6 bases and J lost 7, with 16 bases in between. The CDR3 is 13 residues long. The V gene's germline CDR1 is MNHNY and CDR2 SVGAGI (reference sequence). CDR3 DNA: TGTGCCAGCAGCCTTGGACGGACCGTGGAGCAGTACTTC. It encodes CASSLGRTVEQYF.

This clonotype was counted a few times. V is TRBV29-1 and J is TRBJ2-7; TRBD1 might be the D (6 bases). V shed 4 bases and J shed 3 bases, with 13 bases lying between them. Looked up from germline, CDR1 is SQVTM and CDR2 is ANQGSEA. The CDR3 extends over 13 amino acids. The DNA of the CDR3 is TGCAGCGTTGGAAGGGGGTTAAGCTACGAGCAGTACTTC. As protein: CSVGRGLSYEQYF.

This clonotype has a handful of counts. The genes are TRBV20-1 and TRBJ1-2, with a tentative D call TRBD1 (5 bases). V was pared by 5 bases and J by 0 bases, with 16 bases between. The CDR3 is made up of 15 amino acids. Germline V lookup: CDR1 DFQATT, CDR2 SNEGSKA (reference sequence). Written as DNA, the CDR3 is TGCAGTGCTCCCCCCTGGGACGCAGCTAACTATGGCTACACCTTC. Encoded protein: CSAPPWDAANYGYTF.

The CDR3 DNA follows: TGTGCCAGCAGTCATTCCCAGCCCAGCTCCTACAATGAGCAGTTCTTC. It yields the protein CASSHSQPSSYNEQFF. V usage is TRBV7-9 and J usage is TRBJ2-1; D not resolved. V lost 6 bases and J 0 bases, leaving 15 bases between the germline ends. Germline V lookup: CDR1 SEHNR, CDR2 FQNEAQ (reference sequence). There are 16 residues in the CDR3.

Only a few counts were recorded for this clonotype. V is TRBV28 and J is TRBJ2-7; D not resolved. Trimming removed 5 bases from V and 3 bases from J, with 8 bases in between. Germline values: CDR1 MDHEN, CDR2 SYDVKM. This CDR3 spans 12 amino acids. In DNA, the CDR3 is TGTGCCAGCAGTCTCGAAAACTACGAGCAGTACTTC. This gives the protein CASSLENYEQYF. The complete variable domain, with remaining parts taken from reference TRBV28 and TRBJ2-7, reads DVKVTQSSRYLVKRTGEKVFLECVQDMDHENMFWYRQDPGLGLRLIYFSYDVKMKEKGDIPEGYSVSREKKERFSLILESASTNQTSMYLCASSLENYEQYFGPGTRLTVT.

This clonotype was found a few times. V is TRBV20-1 and J is TRBJ1-2, with 7 bases lining up with TRBD1. The trim removed 5 bases at V and 8 bases at J, leaving 14 bases unmatched. CDR1 and CDR2 (germline): DFQATT, SNEGSKA (reference sequence). The CDR3 is 14 residues long. The CDR3 bases are TGCAGTGCTCGAACCGGGACAGACCCTAAGGGCTACACCTTC. Translation: CSARTGTDPKGYTF.

The chain employs TRBV28 and TRBJ2-5; D gene ambiguous. This CDR3 comprises 17 residues. Trimming took off 2 bases at V and 11 bases at J, with 27 bases between the two ends. Germline CDR1 is MDHEN and CDR2 is SYDVKM. CDR3: CASSLGRVTGLYNEQYF. In DNA, the CDR3 is TGTGCCAGCAGTTTAGGAAGGGTTACGGGCTTATACAATGAGCAGTACTTC. Filled out from reference TRBV28 and TRBJ2-5, the complete variable domain reads DVKVTQSSRYLVKRTGEKVFLECVQDMDHENMFWYRQDPGLGLRLIYFSYDVKMKEKGDIPEGYSVSREKKERFSLILESASTNQTSMYLCASSLGRVTGLYNEQYFGPGTRLLVL.

V is TRBV10-3 and J is TRBJ1-1, with TRBD1 as a possible D gene (5 bases). CDR3 size: 13 residues. Trimming took 2 bases from V and 4 from J, leaving 8 bases between them. Germline V gives CDR1 ENHRY, CDR2 SYGVKD. The CDR3 sequence is CAISEPGFTEAFF. CDR3 DNA: TGTGCCATCAGTGAGCCAGGGTTCACTGAAGCTTTCTTT.

For this clonotype: Sequence at one end of the junction differs from germline and may be a read error. The rearrangement uses TRBV5-1 and TRBJ2-1, with TRBD2 identical over 8 bases. The V gene's germline CDR1 is SGHRS and CDR2 YFSETQ. This CDR3 is 16 amino acids long. The CDR3 loop reads CAGSPAGLVSYNEQFF. CDR3 in DNA: TGCGCCGGCAGCCCGGCGGGACTAGTTTCTTACAATGAGCAGTTCTTC.

The chain has TRBV27 and TRBJ2-1; 7 nucleotides match TRBD2. J gave up 10 bases and V 2 bases, and 11 bases lay outside the gene matches. This CDR3 is 15 amino acids long. Germline lookup yields CDR1 MNHEY and CDR2 SMNVEV (reference sequence). The CDR3 sequence: CASSLMAGVFDEQFF. The CDR3 bases are TGTGCCAGCAGTTTAATGGCGGGAGTTTTCGACGAGCAGTTCTTC.

As concerns this clonotype: This may be a read error: a much more frequent sequence differs by one nucleotide. V usage is TRBV5-1 and J usage is TRBJ2-3, with 9 bases matching TRBD1. Germline V CDR1 and CDR2: SGHRS, YFSETQ. This CDR3 has 14 residues. V gave up 3 bases and J gave up 5 bases; unmatched junction bases: 4. CDR3 region: CASSWGQGRDTQYF. CDR3 coding DNA: TGCGCCAGCAGCTGGGGACAGGGAAGAGATACGCAGTATTTT.

The J gene is TRBJ2-3, the V gene TRBV5-1; TRBD2 aligns across 15 bases. With V trimmed by 4 bases and J by 6 bases, 6 bases remained unmatched. CDR3 size: 16 residues. Germline V CDR1 and CDR2: SGHRS, YFSETQ. The CDR3 is CASSPGLAGGPDTQYF. CDR3 nucleotides: TGCGCCAGCAGCCCAGGACTAGCGGGAGGGCCGGATACGCAGTATTTT.

V usage is TRBV18 and J usage is TRBJ2-4; D perhaps matches TRBD2 (5 bases). The better agreement between TRBJ2-7 and the DNA end casts doubt on the J call. The CDR3 sequence is 15 residues long. Germline assignment: CDR1 KGHSH and CDR2 LQKENI. CDR3 in amino acids: CASSLTELGSYEQYF. The CDR3 DNA follows: TGTGCCAGCTCATTAACAGAACTAGGGTCCTACGAGCAGTACTTC.

In this sample, this clonotype turned up a few times. One junction end does not reproduce the germline sequence, and a read error may be involved. The rearrangement joins TRBV29-1 to TRBJ1-1; the match to TRBD1 covers 7 bases. Germline V lookup: CDR1 SQVTM, CDR2 ANQGSEA. This CDR3 comprises 13 residues. CDR3 in amino acids: CSVAQGRNTVAFF. For the CDR3, the DNA is TGCAGCGTTGCACAGGGGAGGAACACTGTAGCTTTCTTT.

The chain uses TRBV7-2 and TRBJ2-3, with D uncertain. The germline V gene encodes CDR1 SGHTA and CDR2 FQGNSA. The V and J ends lost 5 bases and 0 bases respectively, with 18 bases between them. The CDR3 has 17 amino acids. CDR3 nucleotides: TGTGCCAGCAGCCACCGTGTGAGCGACCCTAGCACAGATACGCAGTATTTT. This translates into CASSHRVSDPSTDTQYF.

This sequence joins TRBV29-1 and TRBJ2-3, with a possible D match to TRBD1 (6 bases). The V end was cut by 1 base, the J end by 1 base, with 15 bases between. Germline CDR1 reads SQVTM; CDR2 reads ANQGSEA. The CDR3 sequence is 16 residues long. Here the CDR3 DNA reads TGCAGCGTTGAAGGAAGGAAGGGGGTGGGCACAGATACGCAGTATTTT. As protein: CSVEGRKGVGTDTQYF.

This clonotype was counted once. This may arise from a read error, as a much more abundant clone is one base away. The rearrangement uses TRBV15 and TRBJ1-2, with TRBD1 matching over 7 bases. Germline V lookup: CDR1 LNHNV, CDR2 YYDKDF (reference sequence). The CDR3 sequence is 12 residues long. The CDR3 nucleotides read TGTGCCACCAGAGGGGACAGCTATGGCTCCACCTTC. Its protein product is CATRGDSYGSTF.

The chain uses TRBV15 and TRBJ2-1; 9 bases are a match to TRBD1. CDR3 length equals 16 residues. Trimming removed 0 bases from V and 9 bases from J; junction bases left unmatched: 9. CDR1 and CDR2 (germline): LNHNV, YYDKDF (reference sequence). CDR3 region: CATSRDLEQGAREQFF. As DNA, the CDR3 is TGTGCCACCAGCAGAGATCTCGAACAGGGGGCACGTGAGCAGTTCTTC.

V usage is TRBV21-1 and J usage is TRBJ2-7; TRBD1, the table's D call, was not compared with the DNA. The DNA matches TRBJ2-4 better at its end, which makes the J call doubtful. TRBV21-1 counts as a pseudogene. The CDR3 runs 14 residues. CDR3 nucleotide sequence: TGTGCCAGCAGCAAAGGTGGGCAGGGGAACATTCAGTACTTC. Translated, it gives CASSKGGQGNIQYF.

This clonotype was observed a few times. The chain employs TRBV20-1 and TRBJ1-2; 7 bases fit TRBD1. With V trimmed by 5 bases and J by 4 bases, 7 bases remained unmatched. The germline gives CDR1 DFQATT, CDR2 SNEGSKA (reference sequence). This CDR3 spans 13 amino acids. In nucleotides, the CDR3 is TGCAGTGCTCTGGACAGGCTCCTCTATGGCTACACCTTC. It is translated as CSALDRLLYGYTF.

V usage is TRBV18 and J usage is TRBJ2-4; TRBD2 is a possible D gene (6 bases). The DNA matches TRBJ2-5 better at its end, which makes the J call doubtful. Germline V gene lookup returns CDR1 KGHSH and CDR2 LQKENI. CDR3 size: 14 residues. The CDR3 nucleotides are TGTGCCAGCTCACCAGCGGGGCCAGGAGAGACCCAGTACTTC. Amino acids: CASSPAGPGETQYF.

The chain couples TRBV4-3 to TRBJ2-1; 10 bases align to TRBD2. CDR1 LGHNA and CDR2 YSLEER come from the germline V gene. V lost 2 bases to trimming and J lost 6 bases; unmatched junction nucleotides: 7. The CDR3 is made up of 16 amino acids. This chain's CDR3 is CASSQSSGLASNEQFF. In DNA form, the CDR3 reads TGCGCCAGCAGCCAATCGTCGGGACTAGCGAGCAATGAGCAGTTCTTC.

The chain carries TRBV7-2 and TRBJ2-7, with D perhaps matching TRBD2 (6 bases). The end of the DNA fits TRBJ2-5 better, so the J call may be wrong. Germline V lookup: CDR1 SGHTA, CDR2 FQGNSA. There are 14 residues in the CDR3. CDR3 nucleotides: TGTGCCAGCAGCTTAATGGTAGCGGAAGAGACCCAGTACTTC. Translating it yields CASSLMVAEETQYF.

This clonotype was recorded a few times. The chain couples TRBV6-1 to TRBJ1-4; TRBD1 agrees at 7 bases. From germline, CDR1 is MNHNS and CDR2 SASEGT. CDR3 length equals 16 residues. Trimming took 0 bases from V and 6 from J; bases not matched to a gene: 7. CDR3 residues: CASSEAPGGIDEKLFF. DNA for the CDR3: TGTGCCAGCAGTGAAGCGCCAGGGGGTATTGATGAAAAACTGTTTTTT.

This clonotype came up a few times. Sequence at one end of the junction differs from germline and may be a read error. This rearrangement joins TRBV4-1 to TRBJ2-5; a possible D gene is TRBD1 (7 bases). The germline CDR1 and CDR2 sequences are MGHRA and YSYEKL. This CDR3 region has 14 residues. CDR3 protein: CAGSRPGGRETQYF. For the CDR3, the DNA is TGCGCCGGCAGCCGCCCAGGGGGGAGAGAGACCCAGTACTTC.

This clonotype has just a few counts. The rearrangement uses TRBV6-5 and TRBJ2-5; 11 bases are shared with TRBD2. CDR3 length equals 14 residues. V shed 8 bases and J 3 bases; nucleotides not matched to a gene: 5. In germline, CDR1 is MNHEY, CDR2 SVGAGI. CDR3 nucleotides: TGTGCCAGCGGTCTACTAGCGGGGGAAGAGACCCAGTACTTC. The encoded protein is CASGLLAGEETQYF.

The table lists this clonotype with a few counts. The CDR3 loop is CSVEKGSRSHNEQFF. The CDR3 DNA reads TGCAGCGTTGAAAAGGGGAGCAGGTCCCACAATGAGCAGTTCTTC. The rearrangement joins TRBV29-1 to TRBJ2-1; possibly TRBD1 or TRBD2 for D (5 bases each). This CDR3 spans 15 amino acids. Germline V gene sequence: CDR1 SQVTM, CDR2 ANQGSEA. The ends were cut back, 2 bases at V and 5 bases at J, with 16 bases in the middle.